The subject of this entry is one T cell receptor (beta chain). Its antigen is currently unknown. Germline CDR1 SGHNT, CDR2 YYREEE (reference sequence). V lost 2 bases and J lost 4, with 4 bases in between. The CDR3 extends over 12 amino acids. Use of 60 Vbeta and 13 Jbeta primers characterized the PCR. This table comes from immunoSEQ multiplex PCR, and its TCRdb copy is limited to in-frame clones, with some not included. Its table lists around 33,000 clones. This sample is part of a study of cytomegalovirus exposure and HLA in healthy donors. Notes on the study in general: In a later analysis, productive TCRs from donors in an Asian-associated ancestry cluster reportedly carried fewer N-insertions than the cohort mean. According to reports, the classifier identified cytomegalovirus status with high specificity and sensitivity.

This chain links TRBV5-4 with TRBJ1-3; D remains ambiguous. Sequencing input: PBMCs. The clonotype comes from a man aged 40-49 years in good health and CMV-seronegative. The CDR3 is CASSFSGNTIYF. The DNA of the CDR3 is TGTGCCAGCAGCTTTTCAGGAAACACCATATATTTT.